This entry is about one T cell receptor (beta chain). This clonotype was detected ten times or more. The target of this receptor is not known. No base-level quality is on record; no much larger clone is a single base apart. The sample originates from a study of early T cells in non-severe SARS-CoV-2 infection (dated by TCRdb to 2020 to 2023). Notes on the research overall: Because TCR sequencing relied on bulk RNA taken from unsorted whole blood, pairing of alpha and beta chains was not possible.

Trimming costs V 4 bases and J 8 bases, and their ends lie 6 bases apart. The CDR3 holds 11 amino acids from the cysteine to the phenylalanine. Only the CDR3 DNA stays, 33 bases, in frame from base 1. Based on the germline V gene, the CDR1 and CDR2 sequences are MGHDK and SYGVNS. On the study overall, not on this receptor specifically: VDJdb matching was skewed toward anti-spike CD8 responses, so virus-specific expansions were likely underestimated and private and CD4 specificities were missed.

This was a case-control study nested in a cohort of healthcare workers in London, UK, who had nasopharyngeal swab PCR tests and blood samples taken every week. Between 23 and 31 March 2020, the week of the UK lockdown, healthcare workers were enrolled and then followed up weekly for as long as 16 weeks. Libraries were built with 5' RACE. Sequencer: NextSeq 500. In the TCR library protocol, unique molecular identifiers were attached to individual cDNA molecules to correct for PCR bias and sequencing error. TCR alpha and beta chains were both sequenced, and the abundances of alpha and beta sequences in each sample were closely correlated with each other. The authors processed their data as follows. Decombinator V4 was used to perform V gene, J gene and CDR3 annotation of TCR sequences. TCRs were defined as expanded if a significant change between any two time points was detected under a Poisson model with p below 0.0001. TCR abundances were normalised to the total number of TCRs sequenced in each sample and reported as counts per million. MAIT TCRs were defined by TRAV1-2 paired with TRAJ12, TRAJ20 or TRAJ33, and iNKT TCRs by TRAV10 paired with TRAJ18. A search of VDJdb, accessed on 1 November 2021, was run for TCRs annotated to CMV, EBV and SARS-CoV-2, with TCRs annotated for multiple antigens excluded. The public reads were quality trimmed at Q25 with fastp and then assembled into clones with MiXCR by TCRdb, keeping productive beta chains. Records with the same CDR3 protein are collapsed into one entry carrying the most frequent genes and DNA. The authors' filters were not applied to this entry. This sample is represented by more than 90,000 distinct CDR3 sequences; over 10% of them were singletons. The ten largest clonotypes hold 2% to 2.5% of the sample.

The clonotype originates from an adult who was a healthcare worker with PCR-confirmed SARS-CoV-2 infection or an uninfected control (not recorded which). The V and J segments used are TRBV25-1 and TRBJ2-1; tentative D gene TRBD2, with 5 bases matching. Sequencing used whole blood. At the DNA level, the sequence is TGTGCCAGCAGTGTGGAGGATGAGCAGTTCTTC. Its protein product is CASSVEDEQFF.